This T cell receptor beta chain is from a study of cytomegalovirus exposure and HLA in healthy donors. Across the whole study: Later, an analysis reported that the roughly 120 validation repertoires had used the same platform as the roughly 680 first-cohort repertoires.

Assay used: immunoSEQ multiplex PCR; TCRdb lists only in-frame clones, some missing. The top ten hold around 9% of the sample, which has about 130,000 clones, 89% seen once. This clone was seen just once. The same CDR3 also results from other DNA sequences found in this sample. V gave up 0 bases and J gave up 2 bases; unmatched junction bases: 11. Germline values: CDR1 SGHRS, CDR2 YFSETQ. The length of the CDR3 is 18 residues. The sample taken for sequencing was PBMCs. The chain links TRBV5-1 to TRBJ2-3; 8 bases align to TRBD2. The sequence was collected from a woman younger than 35 in good health and CMV-seropositive. The CDR3 here is CASSLESSGGVLTDTQYF. The CDR3 region has the DNA TGCGCCAGCAGCTTGGAATCTTCCGGGGGGGTCCTCACAGATACGCAGTATTTT.